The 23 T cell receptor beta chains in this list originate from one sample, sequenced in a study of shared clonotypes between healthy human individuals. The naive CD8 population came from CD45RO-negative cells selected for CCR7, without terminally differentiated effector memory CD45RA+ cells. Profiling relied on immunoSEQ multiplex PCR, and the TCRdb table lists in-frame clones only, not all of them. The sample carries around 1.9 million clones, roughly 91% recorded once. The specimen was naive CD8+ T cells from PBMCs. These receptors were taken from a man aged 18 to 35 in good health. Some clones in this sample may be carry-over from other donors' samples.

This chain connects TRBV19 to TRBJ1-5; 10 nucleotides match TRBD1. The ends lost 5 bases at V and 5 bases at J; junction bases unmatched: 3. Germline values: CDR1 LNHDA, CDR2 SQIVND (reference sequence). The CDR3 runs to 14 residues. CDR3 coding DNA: TGTGCCAGTAGTGCGGACAGGGGGTATCAGCCCCAGCATTTT. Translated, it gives CASSADRGYQPQHF.

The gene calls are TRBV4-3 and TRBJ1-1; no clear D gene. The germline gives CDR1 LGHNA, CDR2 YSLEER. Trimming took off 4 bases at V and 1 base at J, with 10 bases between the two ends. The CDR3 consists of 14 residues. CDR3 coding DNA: TGCGCCAGCAGCCCAAGTCGGCGGAACACTGAAGCTTTCTTT. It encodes CASSPSRRNTEAFF.

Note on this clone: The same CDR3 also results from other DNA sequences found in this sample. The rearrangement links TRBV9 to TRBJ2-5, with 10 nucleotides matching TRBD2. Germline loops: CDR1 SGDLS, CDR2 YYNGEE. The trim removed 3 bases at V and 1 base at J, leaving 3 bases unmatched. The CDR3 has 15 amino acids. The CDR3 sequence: CASSAGLAAQETQYF. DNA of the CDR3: TGTGCCAGCAGCGCCGGACTAGCGGCCCAAGAGACCCAGTACTTC.

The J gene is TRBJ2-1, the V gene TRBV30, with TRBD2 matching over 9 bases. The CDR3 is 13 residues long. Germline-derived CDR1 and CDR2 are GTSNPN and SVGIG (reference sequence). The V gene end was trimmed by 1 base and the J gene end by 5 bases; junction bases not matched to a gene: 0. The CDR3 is CAWSGLADNEQFF. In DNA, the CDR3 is TGTGCCTGGAGTGGACTAGCGGACAATGAGCAGTTCTTC. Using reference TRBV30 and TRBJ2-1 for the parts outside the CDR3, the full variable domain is SQTIHQWPATLVQPVGSPLSLECTVEGTSNPNLYWYRQAAGRGLQLLFYSVGIGQISSEVPQNLSASRPQDRQFILSSKKLLLSDSGFYLCAWSGLADNEQFFGPGTRLTVL.

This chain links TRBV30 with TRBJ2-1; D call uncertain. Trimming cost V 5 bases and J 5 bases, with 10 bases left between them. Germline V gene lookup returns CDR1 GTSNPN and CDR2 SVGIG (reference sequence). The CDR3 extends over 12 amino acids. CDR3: CAWGPFNNEQFF. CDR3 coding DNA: TGTGCCTGGGGGCCCTTTAACAATGAGCAGTTCTTC.

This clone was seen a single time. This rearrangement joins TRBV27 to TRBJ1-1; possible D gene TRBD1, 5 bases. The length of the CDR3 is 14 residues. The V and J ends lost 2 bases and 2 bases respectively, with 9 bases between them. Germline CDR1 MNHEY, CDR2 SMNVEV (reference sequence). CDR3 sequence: CASSLRQTNTEAFF. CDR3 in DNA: TGTGCCAGCAGTTTAAGACAGACCAACACTGAAGCTTTCTTT.

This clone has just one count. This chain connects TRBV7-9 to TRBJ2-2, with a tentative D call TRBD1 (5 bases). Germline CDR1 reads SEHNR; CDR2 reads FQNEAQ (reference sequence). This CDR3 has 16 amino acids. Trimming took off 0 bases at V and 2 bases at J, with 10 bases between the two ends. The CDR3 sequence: CASSLAPDRNTGELFF. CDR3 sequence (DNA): TGTGCCAGCAGCTTAGCCCCAGACAGAAACACCGGGGAGCTGTTTTTT.

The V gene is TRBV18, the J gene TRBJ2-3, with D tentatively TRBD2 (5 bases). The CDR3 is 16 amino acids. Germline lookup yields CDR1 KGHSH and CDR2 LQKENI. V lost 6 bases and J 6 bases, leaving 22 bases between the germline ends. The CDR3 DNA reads TGTGCCAGCTCCCCCCCGGGCGATTCGGGGTGGGATACGCAGTATTTT. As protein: CASSPPGDSGWDTQYF.

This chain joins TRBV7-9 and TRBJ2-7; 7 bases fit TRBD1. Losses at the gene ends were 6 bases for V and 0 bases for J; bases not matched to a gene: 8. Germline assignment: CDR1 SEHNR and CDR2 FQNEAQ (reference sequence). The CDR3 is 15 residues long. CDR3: CASRPTGDTSYEQYF. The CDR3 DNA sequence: TGTGCCAGCAGGCCAACAGGGGATACCTCCTACGAGCAGTACTTC.

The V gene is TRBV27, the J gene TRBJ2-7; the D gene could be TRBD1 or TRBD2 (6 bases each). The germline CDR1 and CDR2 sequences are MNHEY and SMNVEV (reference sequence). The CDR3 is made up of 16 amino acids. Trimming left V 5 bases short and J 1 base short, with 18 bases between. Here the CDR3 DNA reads TGTGCCAGCAGTCCCTCCCTCGGGGGCCTTTCCTACGAGCAGTACTTC. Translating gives CASSPSLGGLSYEQYF.

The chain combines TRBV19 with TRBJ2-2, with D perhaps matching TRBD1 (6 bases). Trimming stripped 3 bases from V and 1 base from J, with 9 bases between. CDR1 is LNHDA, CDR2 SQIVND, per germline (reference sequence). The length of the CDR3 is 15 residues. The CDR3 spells CASSIPRGNTGELFF. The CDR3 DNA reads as TGTGCCAGTAGTATCCCCAGGGGGAACACCGGGGAGCTGTTTTTT. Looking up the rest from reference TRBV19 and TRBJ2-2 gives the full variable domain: DGGITQSPKYLFRKEGQNVTLSCEQNLNHDAMYWYRQDPGQGLRLIYYSQIVNDFQKGDIAEGYSVSREKKESFPLTVTSAQKNPTAFYLCASSIPRGNTGELFFGEGSRLTVL.

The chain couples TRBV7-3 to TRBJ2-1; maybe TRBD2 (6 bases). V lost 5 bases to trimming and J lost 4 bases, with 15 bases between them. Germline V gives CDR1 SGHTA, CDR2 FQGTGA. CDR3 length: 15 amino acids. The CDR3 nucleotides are TGTGCCAGCAGCCCCGCGGGGATCGCTTACAATGAGCAGTTCTTC. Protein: CASSPAGIAYNEQFF.

The CDR3 coding sequence is TGTGCCAGCAGCTATACCGGGACTAGCGGCTACGAGCAGTACTTC. This sequence encodes CASSYTGTSGYEQYF. The chain has TRBV6-5 and TRBJ2-7; 11 bases map to TRBD2. CDR3 length equals 15 residues. CDR1 and CDR2 from the germline V gene are MNHEY and SVGAGI. Trimming took 6 bases from V and 3 from J; bases not matched to a gene: 7.

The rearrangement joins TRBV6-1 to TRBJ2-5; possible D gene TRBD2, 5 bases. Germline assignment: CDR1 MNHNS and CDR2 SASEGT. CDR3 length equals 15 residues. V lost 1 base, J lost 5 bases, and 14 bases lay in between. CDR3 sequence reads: CASSEGLRRRETQYF. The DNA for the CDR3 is TGTGCCAGCAGTGAAGGCCTACGGAGGCGGGAGACCCAGTACTTC.

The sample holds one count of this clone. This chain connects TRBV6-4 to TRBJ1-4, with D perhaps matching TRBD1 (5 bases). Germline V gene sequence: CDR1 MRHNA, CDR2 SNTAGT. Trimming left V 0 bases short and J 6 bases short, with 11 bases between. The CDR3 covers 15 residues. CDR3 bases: TGTGCCAGCAGTGACTCTTGGGACTGCCATGAAAAACTGTTTTTT. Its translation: CASSDSWDCHEKLFF.

The CDR3: CASGDRGLFSEQFF. For the CDR3, the DNA is TGTGCCAGCGGGGACAGGGGGCTATTCAGTGAGCAGTTCTTC. The V call is TRBV28, the J call TRBJ2-1; 12 bases are a match to TRBD1. Trimming at V came to 8 bases and at J to 9 bases, leaving 8 bases not matched to a gene. CDR1 and CDR2 (germline): MDHEN, SYDVKM. This CDR3 contains 14 residues.

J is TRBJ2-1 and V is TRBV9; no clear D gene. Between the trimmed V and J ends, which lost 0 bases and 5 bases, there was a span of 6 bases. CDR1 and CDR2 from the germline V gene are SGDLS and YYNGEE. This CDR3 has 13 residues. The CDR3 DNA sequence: TGTGCCAGCAGCGTAGGAATGGACAATGAGCAGTTCTTC. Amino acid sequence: CASSVGMDNEQFF. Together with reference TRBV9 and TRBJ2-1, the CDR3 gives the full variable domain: DSGVTQTPKHLITATGQRVTLRCSPRSGDLSVYWYQQSLDQGLQFLIQYYNGEERAKGNILERFSAQQFPDLHSELNLSSLELGDSALYFCASSVGMDNEQFFGPGTRLTVL.

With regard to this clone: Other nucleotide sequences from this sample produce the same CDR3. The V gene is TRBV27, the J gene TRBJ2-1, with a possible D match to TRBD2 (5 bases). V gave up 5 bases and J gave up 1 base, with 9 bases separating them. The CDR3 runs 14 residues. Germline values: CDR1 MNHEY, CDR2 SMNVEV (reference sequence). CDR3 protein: CASSPRGSYNEQFF. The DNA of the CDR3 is TGTGCCAGCAGTCCCAGAGGGTCCTACAATGAGCAGTTCTTC.

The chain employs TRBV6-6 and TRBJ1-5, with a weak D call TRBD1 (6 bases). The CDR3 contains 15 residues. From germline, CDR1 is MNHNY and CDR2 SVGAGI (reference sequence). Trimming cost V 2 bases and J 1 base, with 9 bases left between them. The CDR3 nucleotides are TGTGCCAGCAGTTACGGGGGGGCCAGCAATCAGCCCCAGCATTTT. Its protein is CASSYGGASNQPQHF.

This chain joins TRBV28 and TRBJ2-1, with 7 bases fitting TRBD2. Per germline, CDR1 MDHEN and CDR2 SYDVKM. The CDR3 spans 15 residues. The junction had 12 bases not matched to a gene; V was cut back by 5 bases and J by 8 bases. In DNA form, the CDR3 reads TGTGCCAGCAGTCGTCCCTGGGGGGAGGGGTATGAGCAGTTCTTC. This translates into CASSRPWGEGYEQFF.

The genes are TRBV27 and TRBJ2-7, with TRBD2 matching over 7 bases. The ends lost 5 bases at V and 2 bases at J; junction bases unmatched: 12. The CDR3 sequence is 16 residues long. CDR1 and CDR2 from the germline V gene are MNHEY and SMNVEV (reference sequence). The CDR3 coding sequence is TGTGCCAGCAGTCCAGGATTGGGGGGGATCACCTACGAGCAGTACTTC. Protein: CASSPGLGGITYEQYF.

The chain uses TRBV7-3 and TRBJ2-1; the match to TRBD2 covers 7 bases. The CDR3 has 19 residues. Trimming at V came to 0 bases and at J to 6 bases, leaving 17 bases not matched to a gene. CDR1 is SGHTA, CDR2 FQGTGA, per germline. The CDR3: CASSLTLGQVAGFTNEQFF. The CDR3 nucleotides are TGTGCCAGCAGCTTAACCCTCGGTCAGGTAGCGGGTTTTACCAATGAGCAGTTCTTC.

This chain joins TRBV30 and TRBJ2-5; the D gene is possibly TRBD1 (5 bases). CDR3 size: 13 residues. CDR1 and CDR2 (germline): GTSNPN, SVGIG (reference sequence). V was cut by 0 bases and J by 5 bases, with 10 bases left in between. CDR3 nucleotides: TGTGCCTGGAGTGTACGACAGACTGAGACCCAGTACTTC. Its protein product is CAWSVRQTETQYF. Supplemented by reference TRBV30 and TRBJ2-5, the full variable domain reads SQTIHQWPATLVQPVGSPLSLECTVEGTSNPNLYWYRQAAGRGLQLLFYSVGIGQISSEVPQNLSASRPQDRQFILSSKKLLLSDSGFYLCAWSVRQTETQYFGPGTRLLVL.